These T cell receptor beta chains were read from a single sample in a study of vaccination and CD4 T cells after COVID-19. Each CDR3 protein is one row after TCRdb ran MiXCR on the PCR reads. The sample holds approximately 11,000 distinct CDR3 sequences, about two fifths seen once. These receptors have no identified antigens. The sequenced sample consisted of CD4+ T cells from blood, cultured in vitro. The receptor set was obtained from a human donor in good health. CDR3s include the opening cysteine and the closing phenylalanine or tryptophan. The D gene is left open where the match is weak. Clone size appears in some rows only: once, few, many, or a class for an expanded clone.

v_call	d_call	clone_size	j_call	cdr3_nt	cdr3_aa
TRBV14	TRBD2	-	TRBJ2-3	TGTGCCAGCAACTTAGCGGGAATCCGCACGCAGTATTTT	CASNLAGIRTQYF
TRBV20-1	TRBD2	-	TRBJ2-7	TGCGGTGCTGCGGGAGGAAGAGACTACGAGCAGTACTTC	CGAAGGRDYEQYF
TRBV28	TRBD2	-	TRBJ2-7	TGTGCCAGCAGTTTACCTAGCGGTAGCTCCTACGAGCAGTACTTC	CASSLPSGSSYEQYF
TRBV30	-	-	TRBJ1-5	TGTGCCTGGAGTGTACGAGGGTACAATCAGCCCCAGCATTTT	CAWSVRGYNQPQHF
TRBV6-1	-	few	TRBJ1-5	TGTGCCAGCAGTGAAGCAGGGCTCCTAACGCCTAATCAGCCCCAGCATTTT	CASSEAGLLTPNQPQHF
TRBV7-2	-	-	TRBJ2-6	TGTGCCAGCAGCTTAGTGGGGATTAAGGGCTCTGGGGCCAACGTCCTGACTTTC	CASSLVGIKGSGANVLTF
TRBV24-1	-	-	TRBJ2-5	TGTGCCACCAGTGGAGGCCCCAGTATTGAGACCCAGTACTTC	CATSGGPSIETQYF
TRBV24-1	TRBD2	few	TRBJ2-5	TGTGCCACCAGTGATGGCGGGACTAGCGGTGAAGAGACCCAGTACTTC	CATSDGGTSGEETQYF
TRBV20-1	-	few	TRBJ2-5	TGCAGTGCTTTGGACAGCCAAGAGACCCAGTACTTC	CSALDSQETQYF
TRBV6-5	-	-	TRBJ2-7	TGTGCCAGCAGTTTGCGTAACTCCTACGAGCAGTACTTC	CASSLRNSYEQYF
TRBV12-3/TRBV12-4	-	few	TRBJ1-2	TGTGCCAGCGGGGCCAGGCGGTTGTATGGCTACACCTTC	CASGARRLYGYTF
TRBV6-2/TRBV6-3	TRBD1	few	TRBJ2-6	TGTGCCAGCAGTTACTCGACAGGGGGGGTCTCTGGGGCCAACGTCCTGACTTTC	CASSYSTGGVSGANVLTF
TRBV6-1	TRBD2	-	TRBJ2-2	TGTGCCAGCAGTCGGCCGGGACTAGGAGTCGGGGAGCTGTTTTTT	CASSRPGLGVGELFF
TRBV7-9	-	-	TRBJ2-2	TGTGCCAGCAGCTTAGTGGGAGGTACCGGGGAGCTGTTTTTT	CASSLVGGTGELFF
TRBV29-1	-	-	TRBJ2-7	TGCAGCGTCGTACAGGGTTTCTACGAGCAGTACTTC	CSVVQGFYEQYF
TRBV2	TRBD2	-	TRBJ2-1	TGTGCCAGCAGTGACCATGGGACTAGCGGCTACAATGAGCAGTTCTTC	CASSDHGTSGYNEQFF
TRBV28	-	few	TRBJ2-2	TGTGCCAGCAGTCCCCTCGACTCCACCGGGGAGCTGTTTTTT	CASSPLDSTGELFF
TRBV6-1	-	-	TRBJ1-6	TGTGCCAGCAGTGATCAGGGGCTGATGGATTCACCCCTCCACTTT	CASSDQGLMDSPLHF
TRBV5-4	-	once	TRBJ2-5	TGTGCCAGCAGCTTGGATGGCGGGTCCCAAGAGACCCAGTACTTC	CASSLDGGSQETQYF
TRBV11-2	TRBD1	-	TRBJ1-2	TGTGCCAGCAGCTTAGCCGGGACAGGCTATGGCTACACCTTC	CASSLAGTGYGYTF
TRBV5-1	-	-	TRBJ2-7	TGCGCCAGCAGCTTAGGCCGGGCCCTCCTAGACGAGCAGTACTTC	CASSLGRALLDEQYF
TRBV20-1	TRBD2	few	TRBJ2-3	TGCAGTGCTAGATTACTAGCGGGTTCCCCTAGCACAGATACGCAGTATTTT	CSARLLAGSPSTDTQYF
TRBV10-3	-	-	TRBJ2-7	TGTGCCATCAGTGATTCCGATTCGACCGAGCAGTACTTC	CAISDSDSTEQYF
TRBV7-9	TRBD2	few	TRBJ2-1	TGTGCCAGCAGAGCCCAGCCCCTAGCGGGAGCCTACAATGAGCAGTTCTTC	CASRAQPLAGAYNEQFF
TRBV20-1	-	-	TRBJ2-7	TGCAGTGCTAGAGAGCAGGATATCTACGAGCAGTACTTC	CSAREQDIYEQYF
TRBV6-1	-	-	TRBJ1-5	TGTGCCAGCAGTCCTCAGGGAGGCGGTCAGCCCCAGCATTTT	CASSPQGGGQPQHF
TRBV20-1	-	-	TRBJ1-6	TGCAGTGCTAGAGAAGGCAGCTCCTATAATTCACCCCTCCACTTT	CSAREGSSYNSPLHF
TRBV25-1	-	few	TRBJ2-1	TGTGCCAGCAGTGCAGCAGTGGTTGGCAATGAGCAGTTCTTC	CASSAAVVGNEQFF
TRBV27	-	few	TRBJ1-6	TGTGCCAGCAGTTTACCGGGGTGGAATTCACCCCTCCACTTT	CASSLPGWNSPLHF
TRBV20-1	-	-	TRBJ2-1	TGCAGTGCTCGAAGGGTGGGAGGGGGCAATGAGCAGTTCTTC	CSARRVGGGNEQFF
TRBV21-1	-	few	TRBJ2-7	TGTGCCAGCAGTAGCGCCTACGAGCAGTACTTC	CASSSAYEQYF
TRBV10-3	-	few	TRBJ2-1	TGTGCCATCACCGGGGGTGGCAACAATGAGCAGTTCTTC	CAITGGGNNEQFF
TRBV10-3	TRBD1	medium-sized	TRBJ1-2	TGTGCCATCAGGGACAGGGCTAACTATGGCTACACCTTC	CAIRDRANYGYTF
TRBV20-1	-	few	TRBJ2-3	TGCAGTGCTACAGACACCTACACAGATACGCAGTATTTT	CSATDTYTDTQYF
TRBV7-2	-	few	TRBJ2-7	TGTGCCAGCAGCTTGGGGAAACCAAACGAGCAGTACTTC	CASSLGKPNEQYF
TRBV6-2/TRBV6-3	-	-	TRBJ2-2	TGTGCCAGCAGTCTTGACAGCGGGGAGCTGTTTTTT	CASSLDSGELFF
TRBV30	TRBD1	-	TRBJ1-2	TGTGCCTGGACGTGGAGAGGGGGCAATGGCTACACCTTC	CAWTWRGGNGYTF
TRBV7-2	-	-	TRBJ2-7	TGTGCCAGCAGATCAACGGCGGCTTCCTACGAGCAGTACTTC	CASRSTAASYEQYF
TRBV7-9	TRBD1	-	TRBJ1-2	TGTGCCAGCAGCTTAGGGGACAGCAACTATGGCTACACCTTC	CASSLGDSNYGYTF
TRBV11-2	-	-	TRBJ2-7	TGTGCCAGCAGCTCCTTTTGGGGGGCGTCCTACGAGCAGTACTTC	CASSSFWGASYEQYF
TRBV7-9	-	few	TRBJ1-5	TGTGCCAGCAGCTTGGCTACCGGGGGTCAGCCCCAGCATTTT	CASSLATGGQPQHF
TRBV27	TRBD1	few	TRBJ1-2	TGTGCCAGCAGTCTGAGGGCGGCAGGGGGCCCTGCTCTCTATGGCTACACCTTC	CASSLRAAGGPALYGYTF
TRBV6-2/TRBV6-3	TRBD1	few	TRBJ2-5	TGTGCCAGCAGTAGCGACAGGGTCGGAGAGACCCAGTACTTC	CASSSDRVGETQYF
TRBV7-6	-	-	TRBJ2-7	TGTGCCAGCAGCTTCGTTGTTCACGAGCAGTACTTC	CASSFVVHEQYF
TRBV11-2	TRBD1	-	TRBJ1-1	TGTGCCAGCAGCAGACTACTCCGGGACAGGGTGCTGAACACTGAAGCTTTCTTT	CASSRLLRDRVLNTEAFF
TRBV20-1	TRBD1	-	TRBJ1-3	TGCAGTGCCTGGGACAGGGAATCTGGAAACACCATATATTTT	CSAWDRESGNTIYF
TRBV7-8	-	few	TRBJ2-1	TGTGCCAGCACCCTGGGGGGGCCCGTATACAATGAGCAGTTCTTC	CASTLGGPVYNEQFF
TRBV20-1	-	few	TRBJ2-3	TGCAGTGTCCTCCCTAGCACAGATACGCAGTATTTT	CSVLPSTDTQYF
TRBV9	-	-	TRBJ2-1	TGTGCCAGCAGCGTGGCGGGGACCTACAATGAGCAGTTCTTC	CASSVAGTYNEQFF
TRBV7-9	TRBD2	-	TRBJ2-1	TGTGCCAGCAGCCTTCGCCCTGTAGGACTAGCGGGGCTCAATGAGCAGTTCTTC	CASSLRPVGLAGLNEQFF